The rows below give T cell receptor beta chains drawn from one sample of a study of brain T cells in children with intractable seizures. Assay: immunoSEQ multiplex PCR; the TCRdb copy retains only in-frame clones and omits some. The sample holds approximately 330,000 clones, 93% seen once. The sequencing here drew on peripheral blood, taken about 5 months after surgery. The source is a boy younger than two with tuberous sclerosis and intractable seizures. Each CDR3 is given with its conserved first and last residue. D genes are given only for firm matches. Some rows mark clone size as missing; the rest say once, few, many or name a class of expanded clone.

D: -; J: TRBJ1-3; size: -; V: TRBV4-1; DNA: TGCGCCAGCAGCCACCGACTCCGGGACACTCTGGTCTCTGGAAACACCATATATTTT; CDR3: CASSHRLRDTLVSGNTIYF
D: -; J: TRBJ1-1; size: -; V: TRBV7-9; DNA: TGTGCCAGCAGCTCTCAAGGAAGTCAGAACACTGAAGCTTTCTTT; CDR3: CASSSQGSQNTEAFF
D: TRBD2; J: TRBJ2-2; size: -; V: TRBV3-1/TRBV3-2; DNA: TGTGCCAGCAGCCAACCCAGGACTAGCGGGACCCTTACGAACACCGGGGAGCTGTTTTTT; CDR3: CASSQPRTSGTLTNTGELFF
D: TRBD1; J: TRBJ1-5; size: -; V: TRBV9; DNA: TGTGCCAGCAGCCAAGGACAGGGGTTGGGCAATCAGCCCCAGCATTTT; CDR3: CASSQGQGLGNQPQHF
D: -; J: TRBJ2-3; size: -; V: TRBV30; DNA: TGTGCCTGGAGTGTACGTAGAGCCACAGATACGCAGTATTTT; CDR3: CAWSVRRATDTQYF
D: -; J: TRBJ1-5; size: -; V: TRBV18; DNA: TGTGCCAGCTCATCCAGGAGCAATAGCAATCAGCCCCAGCATTTT; CDR3: CASSSRSNSNQPQHF
D: -; J: TRBJ1-2; size: -; V: TRBV7-9; DNA: TGTGCCAGCAGCCCGACAGTGGTAGACTATGGCTACACCTTC; CDR3: CASSPTVVDYGYTF
D: TRBD2; J: TRBJ2-7; size: -; V: TRBV2; DNA: TGTGCCAGCAGTGAAGGAAGGACTAGCATCTCCTACGAGCAGTACTTC; CDR3: CASSEGRTSISYEQYF
D: -; J: TRBJ2-7; size: -; V: TRBV7-2; DNA: TGTGCCAGCAGCTTTGGGCCGAGCTCCTACGAGCAGTACTTC; CDR3: CASSFGPSSYEQYF
D: -; J: TRBJ1-5; size: -; V: TRBV30; DNA: TGTGCCTGGAGCAAACGGGGTGAGCAGCCCCAGCATTTT; CDR3: CAWSKRGEQPQHF
D: TRBD1; J: TRBJ2-7; size: -; V: TRBV6-6; DNA: TGTGCCAGCAATAACCGGGACAGCTCCTACGAGCAGTACTTC; CDR3: CASNNRDSSYEQYF
D: TRBD2; J: TRBJ2-7; size: -; V: TRBV4-1; DNA: TGCGCCAGCAGTTTCACTAGCGGGAGTTTCGCCCCCTACGAGCAGTACTTC; CDR3: CASSFTSGSFAPYEQYF
D: TRBD1; J: TRBJ1-1; size: -; V: TRBV19; DNA: TGTGCCAGTAGCTCTCAGGGGGACACTGAAGCTTTCTTT; CDR3: CASSSQGDTEAFF
D: TRBD1; J: TRBJ1-5; size: -; V: TRBV30; DNA: TGTGCCTGGAGCACAGGGGGTGGGGAGCCCCAGCATTTT; CDR3: CAWSTGGGEPQHF
D: -; J: TRBJ2-7; size: -; V: TRBV4-2; DNA: TGTGCCAGCAGCCAAGATCTAGGAGCTCCCTACGAGCAGTACTTC; CDR3: CASSQDLGAPYEQYF
D: TRBD1; J: TRBJ2-7; size: -; V: TRBV27; DNA: TGTGCCAGCAGTTTGTGGACAGGGGACTACGAGCAGTACTTC; CDR3: CASSLWTGDYEQYF
D: -; J: TRBJ2-2; size: -; V: TRBV6-5; DNA: TGTGCCAGCAATAGGTGGAACGGGGAGCTGTTTTTT; CDR3: CASNRWNGELFF
D: -; J: TRBJ2-7; size: -; V: TRBV25-1; DNA: TGTGCCAGCAGTGAAGCATACGAGCAGTACTTC; CDR3: CASSEAYEQYF
D: -; J: TRBJ1-4; size: -; V: TRBV7-9; DNA: TGTGCCAGCAGCTTGACAGAGTCAAATGAAAAACTGTTTTTT; CDR3: CASSLTESNEKLFF
D: TRBD2; J: TRBJ2-5; size: -; V: TRBV5-6; DNA: TGTGCCAGCAGCTCGGACAGGTGGCTGGCTAGCGGGGTTGAGACCCAGTACTTC; CDR3: CASSSDRWLASGVETQYF
D: -; J: TRBJ2-7; size: -; V: TRBV27; DNA: TGTGCCAGCAGTTTAGATTCCGGACGTTCCTACGAGCAGTACTTC; CDR3: CASSLDSGRSYEQYF
D: TRBD2; J: TRBJ2-5; size: -; V: TRBV6-5; DNA: TGTGCCAGCAGTTACTCGCTAGCGGGGGCACAAGAGACCCAGTACTTC; CDR3: CASSYSLAGAQETQYF
D: -; J: TRBJ1-6; size: -; V: TRBV5-1; DNA: TGCGCCAGCAGCTTGGTCTTGCAGGGCGTGGGGAATTCACCCCTCCACTTT; CDR3: CASSLVLQGVGNSPLHF
D: TRBD2; J: TRBJ2-3; size: -; V: TRBV11-3; DNA: TGTGCCAGCAGCTTCCGCAGGACTAGCGGGAGTGTAGATACGCAGTATTTT; CDR3: CASSFRRTSGSVDTQYF
D: -; J: TRBJ1-6; size: -; V: TRBV5-6; DNA: TGTGCCAGCAGCCTACAGAGCTCACCCCTCCACTTT; CDR3: CASSLQSSPLHF
D: -; J: TRBJ1-1; size: -; V: TRBV7-8; DNA: TGTGCCAGCAGCTGGGGGGGAATGGGGACTGAAGCTTTCTTT; CDR3: CASSWGGMGTEAFF
D: -; J: TRBJ2-1; size: -; V: TRBV7-3; DNA: TGTGCCAGCAGCTTAGCCAGCGGGCCCTACAATGAGCAGTTCTTC; CDR3: CASSLASGPYNEQFF
D: -; J: TRBJ1-1; size: -; V: TRBV27; DNA: TGTGCCAGCAGTTTTCGGGTGAACACTGAAGCTTTCTTT; CDR3: CASSFRVNTEAFF
D: -; J: TRBJ1-2; size: -; V: TRBV4-1; DNA: TGCGCCAGCAGCCAAGAGGTCCCCAGGGAGGAAAGCGGCTACACCTTC; CDR3: CASSQEVPREESGYTF
D: -; J: TRBJ2-1; size: -; V: TRBV11-2; DNA: TGTGCCAGCAGCTTAGATCGTTCAGCAAGGCAGAGATTCAATGAGCAGTTCTTC; CDR3: CASSLDRSARQRFNEQFF
D: -; J: TRBJ1-5; size: -; V: TRBV6-6; DNA: TGTGCCAGCAGCGCGAATCAGCCCCAGCATTTT; CDR3: CASSANQPQHF
D: -; J: TRBJ2-7; size: -; V: TRBV14; DNA: TGTGCCAGCAGCCAAGGTCAGCTTGAGTACTTC; CDR3: CASSQGQLEYF
D: TRBD2; J: TRBJ2-7; size: -; V: TRBV14; DNA: TGTGCCAGCAGCCTCAGCGGGAGGGCCTACGAGCAGTACTTC; CDR3: CASSLSGRAYEQYF
D: TRBD1; J: TRBJ2-1; size: -; V: TRBV12-3/TRBV12-4; DNA: TGTGCCAGCAGTTTAGCGGGACAGGGCAAGTTCTTC; CDR3: CASSLAGQGKFF
D: TRBD1; J: TRBJ1-2; size: -; V: TRBV28; DNA: TGTGCCAGCAGTTTGATGGGACAGGGGTTTATCGGCTACACCTTC; CDR3: CASSLMGQGFIGYTF
D: -; J: TRBJ2-7; size: few; V: TRBV4-1; DNA: TGCGCCAGCAGCCAAGGCGAGACTCAGGGGATTATCGAGCAGTACTTC; CDR3: CASSQGETQGIIEQYF
D: -; J: TRBJ1-1; size: -; V: TRBV29-1; DNA: TGCAGCATAAATATGAACACTGAAGCTTTCTTT; CDR3: CSINMNTEAFF
D: -; J: TRBJ1-4; size: -; V: TRBV25-1; DNA: TGTGCCAGCAGTAAGGGAGGGACAACGGCTGAAAAACTGTTTTTT; CDR3: CASSKGGTTAEKLFF
D: TRBD1; J: TRBJ1-1; size: -; V: TRBV6-2/TRBV6-3; DNA: TGTGCCAGCAGTTACTCGGACAGGGGCATGGGAGAGGACACTGAAGCTTTCTTT; CDR3: CASSYSDRGMGEDTEAFF
D: -; J: TRBJ2-7; size: -; V: TRBV13; DNA: TGTGCCAGCAGCTCCCGGACGGTCACCTACGAGCAGTACTTC; CDR3: CASSSRTVTYEQYF